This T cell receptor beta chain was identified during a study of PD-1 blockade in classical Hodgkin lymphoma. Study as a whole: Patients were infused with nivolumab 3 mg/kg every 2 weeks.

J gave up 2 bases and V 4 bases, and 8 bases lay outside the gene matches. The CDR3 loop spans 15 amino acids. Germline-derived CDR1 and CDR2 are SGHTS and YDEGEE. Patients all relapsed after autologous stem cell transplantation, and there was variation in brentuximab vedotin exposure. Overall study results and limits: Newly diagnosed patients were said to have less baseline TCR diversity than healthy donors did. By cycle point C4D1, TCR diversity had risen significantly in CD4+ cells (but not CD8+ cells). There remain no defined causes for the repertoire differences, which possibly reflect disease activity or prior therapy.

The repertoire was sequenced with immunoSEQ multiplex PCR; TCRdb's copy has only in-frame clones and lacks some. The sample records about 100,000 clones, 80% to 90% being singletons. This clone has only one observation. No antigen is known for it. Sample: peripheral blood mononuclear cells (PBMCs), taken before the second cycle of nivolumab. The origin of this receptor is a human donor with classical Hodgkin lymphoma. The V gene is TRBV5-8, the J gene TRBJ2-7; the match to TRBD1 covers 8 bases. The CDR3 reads CASSDGQGLTYEQYF. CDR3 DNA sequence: TGTGCCAGCAGCGACGGACAGGGCCTCACCTACGAGCAGTACTTC.